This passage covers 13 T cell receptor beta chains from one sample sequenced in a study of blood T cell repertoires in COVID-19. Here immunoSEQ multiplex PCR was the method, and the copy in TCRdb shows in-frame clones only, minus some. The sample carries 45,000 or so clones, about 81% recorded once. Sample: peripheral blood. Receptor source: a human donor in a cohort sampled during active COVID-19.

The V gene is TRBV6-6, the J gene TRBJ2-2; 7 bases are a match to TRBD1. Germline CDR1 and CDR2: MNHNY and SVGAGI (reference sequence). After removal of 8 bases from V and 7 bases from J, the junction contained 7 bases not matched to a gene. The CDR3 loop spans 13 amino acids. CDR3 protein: CASGRQGGGELFF. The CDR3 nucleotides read TGTGCCAGCGGAAGACAGGGCGGCGGGGAGCTGTTTTTT.

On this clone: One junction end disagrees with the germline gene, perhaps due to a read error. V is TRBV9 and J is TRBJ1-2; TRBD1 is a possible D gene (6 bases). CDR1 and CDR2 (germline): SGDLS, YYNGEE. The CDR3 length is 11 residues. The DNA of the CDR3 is TGTGCCAGCAGCGGTCCTGGACAGCAAGCCTTC. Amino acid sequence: CASSGPGQQAF.

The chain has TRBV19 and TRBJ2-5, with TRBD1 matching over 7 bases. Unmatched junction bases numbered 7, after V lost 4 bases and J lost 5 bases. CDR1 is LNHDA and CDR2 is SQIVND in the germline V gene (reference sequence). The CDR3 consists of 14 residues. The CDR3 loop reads CASSSTDRKETQYF. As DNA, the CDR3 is TGTGCCAGTAGTAGCACGGACAGGAAGGAGACCCAGTACTTC. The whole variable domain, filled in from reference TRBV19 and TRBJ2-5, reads DGGITQSPKYLFRKEGQNVTLSCEQNLNHDAMYWYRQDPGQGLRLIYYSQIVNDFQKGDIAEGYSVSREKKESFPLTVTSAQKNPTAFYLCASSSTDRKETQYFGPGTRLLVL.

The CDR3 here is CASSVETGYGYGYTF. Here the CDR3 DNA reads TGTGCCAGCAGCGTCGAGACAGGGTATGGCTATGGCTACACCTTC. The J gene is TRBJ1-2, the V gene TRBV9; 7 bases match TRBD1. CDR1 is SGDLS, CDR2 YYNGEE, per germline. V was pared by 2 bases and J by 4 bases, with 8 bases of the junction left unmatched. This CDR3 spans 15 amino acids.

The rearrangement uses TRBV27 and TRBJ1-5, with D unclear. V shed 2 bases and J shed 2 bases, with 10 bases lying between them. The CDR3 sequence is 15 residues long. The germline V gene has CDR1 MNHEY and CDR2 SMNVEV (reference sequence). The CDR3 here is CASSLGGWGNQPQHF. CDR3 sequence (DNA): TGTGCCAGCAGTTTAGGAGGGTGGGGCAATCAGCCCCAGCATTTT.

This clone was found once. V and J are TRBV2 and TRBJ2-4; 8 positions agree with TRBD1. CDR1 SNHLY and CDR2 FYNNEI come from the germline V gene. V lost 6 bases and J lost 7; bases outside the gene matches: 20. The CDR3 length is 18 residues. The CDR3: CASRHKGRAGGGGNIQYF. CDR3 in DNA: TGTGCCAGCAGACACAAAGGAAGGGCAGGGGGCGGAGGGAACATTCAGTACTTC.

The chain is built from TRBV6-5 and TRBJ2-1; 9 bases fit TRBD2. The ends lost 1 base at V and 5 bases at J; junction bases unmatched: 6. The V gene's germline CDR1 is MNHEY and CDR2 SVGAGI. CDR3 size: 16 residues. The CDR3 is CASSYFAGGAHNEQFF. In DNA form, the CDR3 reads TGTGCCAGCAGTTACTTCGCGGGGGGGGCTCACAATGAGCAGTTCTTC.

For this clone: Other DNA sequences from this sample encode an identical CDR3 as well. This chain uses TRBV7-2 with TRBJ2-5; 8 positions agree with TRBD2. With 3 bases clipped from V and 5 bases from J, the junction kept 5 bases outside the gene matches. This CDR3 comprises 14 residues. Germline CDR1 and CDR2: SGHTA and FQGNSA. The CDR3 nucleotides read TGTGCCAGCAGCTTCAGCGGGGGCGGGGAGACCCAGTACTTC. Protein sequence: CASSFSGGGETQYF.

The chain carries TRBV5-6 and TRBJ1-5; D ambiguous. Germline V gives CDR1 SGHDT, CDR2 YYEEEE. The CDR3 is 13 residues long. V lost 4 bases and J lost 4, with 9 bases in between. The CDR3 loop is CASSVGTNQPQHF. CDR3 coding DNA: TGTGCCAGCAGCGTGGGCACTAATCAGCCCCAGCATTTT.

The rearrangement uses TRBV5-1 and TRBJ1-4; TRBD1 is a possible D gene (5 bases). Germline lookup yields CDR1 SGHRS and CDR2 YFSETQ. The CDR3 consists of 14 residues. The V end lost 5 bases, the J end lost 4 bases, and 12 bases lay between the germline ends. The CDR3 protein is CASRRDSNNEKLFF. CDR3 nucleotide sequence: TGCGCCAGCAGACGCGACAGTAATAATGAAAAACTGTTTTTT.

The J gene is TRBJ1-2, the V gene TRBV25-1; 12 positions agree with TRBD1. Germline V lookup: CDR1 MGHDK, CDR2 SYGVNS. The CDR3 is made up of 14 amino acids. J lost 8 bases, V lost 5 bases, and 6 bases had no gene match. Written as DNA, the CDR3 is TGTGCCAGCAGTCAGGGACAGGGGGCGCGGGGCTACACCTTC. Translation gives CASSQGQGARGYTF.

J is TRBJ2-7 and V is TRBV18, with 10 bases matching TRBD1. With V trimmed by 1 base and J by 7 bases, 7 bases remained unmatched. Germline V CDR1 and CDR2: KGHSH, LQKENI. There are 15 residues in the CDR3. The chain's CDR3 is CASSPRQGAGGEQYV. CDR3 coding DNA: TGTGCCAGCTCACCACGACAGGGGGCCGGGGGAGAGCAGTACGTC.

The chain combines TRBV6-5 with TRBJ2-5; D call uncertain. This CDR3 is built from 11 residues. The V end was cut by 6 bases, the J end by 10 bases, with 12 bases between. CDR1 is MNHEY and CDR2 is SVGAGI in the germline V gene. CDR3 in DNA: TGTGCCAGCAGCGCCACCCTAGGCCAGTACTTC. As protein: CASSATLGQYF.